These 15 T cell receptor beta chains were sequenced from one sample in a study of OX40 agonist ivuxolimab in advanced cancers. This table comes from immunoSEQ multiplex PCR, and its TCRdb copy is limited to in-frame clones, with some not included. Among fewer than 95,000 clones listed, more than 80% were seen once. This specimen was CD4+ or CD8+ T cells sorted from blood, taken in a trial of the OX40 agonist ivuxolimab. These receptors were collected from an adult with an advanced solid tumor such as melanoma, head and neck, liver or kidney cancer.

This chain joins TRBV30 and TRBJ2-5, with 11 bases identical to TRBD1. V was clipped by 0 bases and J by 5 bases; unmatched bases: 8. CDR3 length equals 16 residues. CDR1 GTSNPN and CDR2 SVGIG come from the germline V gene (reference sequence). Written as DNA, the CDR3 is TGTGCCTGGAGTGTACTTCGGACAGGGGGCGAGGAGACCCAGTACTTC. Its protein product is CAWSVLRTGGEETQYF.

The V and J genes are TRBV5-4 and TRBJ1-4, with 8 positions matching TRBD1. The CDR3 is 16 residues long. Germline lookup yields CDR1 SGHNT and CDR2 YYREEE (reference sequence). Unmatched junction bases numbered 6, after V lost 4 bases and J lost 1 base. The chain's CDR3 is CASSIQGAGTNEKLFF. The CDR3 nucleotides read TGTGCCAGCAGCATCCAGGGGGCGGGAACTAATGAAAAACTGTTTTTT. Using reference TRBV5-4 and TRBJ1-4 for the parts outside the CDR3, the full variable domain is ETGVTQSPTHLIKTRGQQVTLRCSSQSGHNTVSWYQQALGQGPQFIFQYYREEENGRGNFPPRFSGLQFPNYSSELNVNALELDDSALYLCASSIQGAGTNEKLFFGSGTQLSVL.

V gene TRBV11-3 combines with J gene TRBJ2-2; D remains unclear. Trimming stripped 1 base from V and 4 bases from J, with 7 bases between. The CDR3 consists of 14 residues. CDR1 and CDR2 from the germline V gene are SGHNT and YENEEA. In nucleotides, the CDR3 is TGTGCCAGCAGCTTAGGCAGACTCACCGGGGAGCTGTTTTTT. Protein: CASSLGRLTGELFF.

The V and J genes are TRBV6-5 and TRBJ1-2; D perhaps matches TRBD1 (5 bases). Trimming took off 0 bases at V and 4 bases at J, with 12 bases between the two ends. Germline loops: CDR1 MNHEY, CDR2 SVGAGI. This CDR3 region has 15 residues. The CDR3: CASSYSIGDRYGYTF. The CDR3 DNA reads as TGTGCCAGCAGTTACTCGATCGGGGACCGCTATGGCTACACCTTC.

The chain is built from TRBV28 and TRBJ1-4; D is ambiguous. V lost 7 bases, J lost 5 bases, and 11 bases lay in between. Germline CDR1 and CDR2: MDHEN and SYDVKM. The CDR3 totals 13 residues. The CDR3 DNA sequence: TGTGCCAGCAACTGGAGAGGGAATGAAAAACTGTTTTTT. Its translation is CASNWRGNEKLFF.

The chain is built from TRBV7-2 and TRBJ2-7; 8 nucleotides line up with TRBD1. Per the germline V gene, CDR1 is SGHTA and CDR2 is FQGNSA. Losses at the gene ends were 4 bases for V and 2 bases for J; bases not matched to a gene: 4. The length of the CDR3 is 14 residues. In nucleotides, the CDR3 is TGTGCCAGCAGCTACGGGACAGGAGCCTACGAGCAGTACTTC. It is translated as CASSYGTGAYEQYF.

The rearrangement uses TRBV6-4 and TRBJ2-3, with a tentative D call TRBD2 (5 bases). CDR1 is MRHNA and CDR2 is SNTAGT in the germline V gene. CDR3 length: 14 residues. Trimming stripped 3 bases from V and 0 bases from J, with 7 bases between. CDR3 nucleotides: TGTGCCAGCAGTGAACGGGGTAGCACAGATACGCAGTATTTT. As protein: CASSERGSTDTQYF.

This sequence joins TRBV4-1 and TRBJ2-1; the match to TRBD1 covers 7 bases. There are 16 residues in the CDR3. Germline V lookup: CDR1 MGHRA, CDR2 YSYEKL. The ends lost 0 bases at V and 7 bases at J; junction bases unmatched: 9. The CDR3 nucleotides read TGCGCCAGCAGCCAAGATAGGCAGGGGGTTTGGAATGAGCAGTTCTTC. Translation: CASSQDRQGVWNEQFF.

The genes are TRBV4-1 and TRBJ1-1; D is possibly TRBD1 (5 bases). This CDR3 is built from 13 residues. Germline CDR1 reads MGHRA; CDR2 reads YSYEKL. V gave up 1 base and J gave up 7 bases, with 10 bases separating them. In nucleotides, the CDR3 is TGCGCCAGCAGCCAAGTAGGGACGCTTGAAGCTTTCTTT. It codes for CASSQVGTLEAFF.

The gene calls are TRBV6-6 and TRBJ2-3, with 7 bases fitting TRBD2. From germline, CDR1 is MNHNY and CDR2 SVGAGI (reference sequence). Trimming cost V 2 bases and J 2 bases; bases outside gene matches: 4. CDR3 size: 15 residues. The CDR3 DNA reads TGTGCCAGCAGTTACCTCGCGGGAGCCACAGATACGCAGTATTTT. Residues: CASSYLAGATDTQYF.

This rearrangement joins TRBV4-1 to TRBJ1-2; 10 bases are shared with TRBD1. CDR1 and CDR2 (germline): MGHRA, YSYEKL. The junction had 8 bases not matched to a gene; V was cut back by 3 bases and J by 4 bases. This CDR3 is 16 amino acids long. The CDR3 bases are TGCGCCAGCAGCCATCCCCGACAGGGGGCAAGCTATGGCTACACCTTC. It codes for CASSHPRQGASYGYTF.

V is TRBV11-1 and J is TRBJ2-5, with 10 bases identical to TRBD2. The CDR3 runs 15 residues. Germline V CDR1 and CDR2: SGHAT, FQDESV (reference sequence). Trimming removed 4 bases from V and 4 bases from J; junction bases left unmatched: 6. CDR3 in DNA: TGTGCCAGCAGCTGGACTAGCGGAAAAGGAGAGACCCAGTACTTC. Amino acids: CASSWTSGKGETQYF.

The chain recombines TRBV5-1 with TRBJ2-7; D is possibly TRBD1 (5 bases). With 4 bases removed from V and 4 bases from J, the gap between germline ends came to 9 bases. The CDR3 runs to 12 residues. The germline CDR1 and CDR2 sequences are SGHRS and YFSETQ. The CDR3 loop reads CASSPQGYEQYF. The DNA for the CDR3 is TGCGCCAGCAGCCCCCAGGGTTACGAGCAGTACTTC.

CDR3: CASSYPGQNTGELFF. CDR3 nucleotide sequence: TGTGCCAGCAGTTACCCAGGACAAAACACCGGGGAGCTGTTTTTT. The rearrangement uses TRBV6-6 and TRBJ2-2, with D perhaps matching TRBD1 (5 bases). The CDR3 is made up of 15 amino acids. V gave up 2 bases and J gave up 2 bases, with 9 bases separating them. Germline V gene sequence: CDR1 MNHNY, CDR2 SVGAGI (reference sequence).

CDR3 sequence: CASSVLAGVGNNEQFF. CDR3 coding DNA: TGTGCCAGCAGCGTACTAGCGGGAGTGGGGAACAATGAGCAGTTCTTC. The chain has TRBV2 and TRBJ2-1, with 11 bases matching TRBD2. Germline V gene lookup returns CDR1 SNHLY and CDR2 FYNNEI. The CDR3 covers 16 residues. V lost 6 bases to trimming and J lost 5 bases; unmatched junction nucleotides: 9.